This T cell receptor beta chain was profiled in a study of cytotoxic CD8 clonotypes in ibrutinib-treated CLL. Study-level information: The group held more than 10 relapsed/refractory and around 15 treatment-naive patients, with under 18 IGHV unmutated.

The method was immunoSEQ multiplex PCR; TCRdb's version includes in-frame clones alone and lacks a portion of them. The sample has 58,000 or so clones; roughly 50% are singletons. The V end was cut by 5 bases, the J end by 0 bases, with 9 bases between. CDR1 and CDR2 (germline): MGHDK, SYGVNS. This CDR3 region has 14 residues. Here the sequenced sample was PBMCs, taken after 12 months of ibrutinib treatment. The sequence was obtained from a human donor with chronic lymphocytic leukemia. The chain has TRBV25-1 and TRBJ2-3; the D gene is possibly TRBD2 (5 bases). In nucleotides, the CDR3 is TGTGCCAGCAGTACGAGACTAAGCACAGATACGCAGTATTTT. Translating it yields CASSTRLSTDTQYF. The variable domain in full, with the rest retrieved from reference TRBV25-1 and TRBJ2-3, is EADIYQTPRYLVIGTGKKITLECSQTMGHDKMYWYQQDPGMELHLIHYSYGVNSTEKGDLSSESTVSRIRTEHFPLTLESARPSHTSQYLCASSTRLSTDTQYFGPGTRLTVL.